This section outlines one TCR beta chain sequence together with its context. Antigen unknown. The sample is drawn from a study of shared clonotypes between healthy human individuals. General study findings and limits: Larger richness was generally estimated for naive than memory subsets.

Germline V gene data show CDR1 as LGHNA and CDR2 as YSLEER. The CDR3 is 15 amino acids. J lost 0 bases, V lost 6 bases, and 4 bases had no gene match. Only in-frame clones appear in the TCRdb table, and some are missing; sequencing was by immunoSEQ multiplex PCR. The data contain 550,000 to 800,000 clones, 90% of them singletons. The TCR sequence derives from a man aged 18 to 30 in good health. Some clones in this sample may be carry-over from other donors' samples. J is TRBJ2-1 and V is TRBV4-3; TRBD2 matches 8 bases. The sample consisted of memory CD8+ T cells from PBMCs. Subset of the sample: CD45RO+ cells pooled with CCR7-negative TemRA cells. For the CDR3, the DNA is TGCGCCAGCAGTCCAGCGGGAGTCTCCTACAATGAGCAGTTCTTC. Its translation: CASSPAGVSYNEQFF.